These T cell receptor beta chains were read from a single sample in a study of blood T cell repertoires in COVID-19. Assay: immunoSEQ multiplex PCR; the TCRdb copy retains only in-frame clones and omits some. Of some 300,000 clones in the sample, 88% were seen once. The sample comprised PBMCs or T cells enriched from blood (not recorded which). These TCRs come from a woman aged 60 to 75 in a cohort exposed to, infected with or recovered from COVID-19 (not recorded which). Each CDR3 is given with its conserved first and last residue. D genes are given only for firm matches. Expanded clones are given a class, and other clones once, few, many or no size at all.

size,V,J,D,CDR3,DNA
NA,TRBV7-8,TRBJ1-4,NA,CASSPRGATNEKLFF,TGTGCCAGCAGCCCCCGGGGGGCAACTAATGAAAAACTGTTTTTT
once,TRBV9,TRBJ2-1,TRBD2,CASSGTSGYNEQFF,TGTGCCAGCAGCGGGACTAGCGGCTACAATGAGCAGTTCTTC
NA,TRBV28,TRBJ1-2,NA,CASSLGAVDYGYTF,TGTGCCAGCAGTTTAGGGGCAGTGGACTATGGCTACACCTTC
NA,TRBV5-1,TRBJ2-5,NA,CASTPRAGAGETQYF,TGCGCCAGCACCCCACGGGCGGGGGCAGGGGAGACCCAGTACTTC
NA,TRBV5-1,TRBJ1-2,NA,CASSLNRQAYGYTF,TGCGCCAGCAGCTTGAATAGACAGGCATATGGCTACACCTTC
NA,TRBV10-1,TRBJ2-2,TRBD2,CASSARLAGDGELFF,TGCGCCAGCAGTGCTCGACTAGCGGGAGACGGGGAGCTGTTTTTT
NA,TRBV11-2,TRBJ2-7,TRBD2,CASSRLGVAGYEQYF,TGTGCCAGCAGCCGTCTAGGGGTAGCGGGCTACGAGCAGTACTTC
NA,TRBV7-2,TRBJ1-4,TRBD1,CASSLWSGTESEKLFF,TGTGCCAGCAGCTTATGGTCCGGGACAGAAAGTGAAAAACTGTTTTTT
once,TRBV13,TRBJ1-6,TRBD1,CASSFDRGLSSPLHF,TGTGCCAGCAGCTTTGACAGGGGGCTGTCTTCACCCCTCCACTTT
NA,TRBV6-5,TRBJ1-1,NA,CASMRVRNTEAFF,TGTGCCAGCATGAGGGTGAGGAACACTGAAGCTTTCTTT
NA,TRBV27,TRBJ2-7,TRBD2,CASSLFPSGSDEQYF,TGTGCCAGCAGTTTATTTCCTAGCGGGAGTGACGAGCAGTACTTC
once,TRBV1,TRBJ2-2,NA,CTSSPPPPQWEREYTGELFF,TGCACCAGCAGCCCCCCACCCCCCCAGTGGGAGCGGGAATACACCGGGGAGCTGTTTTTT
NA,TRBV18,TRBJ1-3,NA,CASSTTQGSRTGNTIYF,TGTGCCAGCTCAACCACGCAGGGCTCGAGAACTGGAAACACCATATATTTT
NA,TRBV18,TRBJ2-7,TRBD2,CASSPGLAVVYEQYF,TGTGCCAGCTCACCGGGACTAGCGGTTGTCTACGAGCAGTACTTC
NA,TRBV6-1,TRBJ1-5,NA,CASSEHAGMSRGQPQHF,TGTGCCAGCAGTGAACATGCTGGTATGAGCCGAGGACAGCCCCAGCATTTT
NA,TRBV28,TRBJ1-4,TRBD1,CASSLGRGHEKLFF,TGTGCCAGCAGTTTGGGTAGGGGGCATGAAAAACTGTTTTTT
once,TRBV9,TRBJ2-3,NA,CASSVGPQSTDTQYF,TGTGCCAGCAGCGTAGGGCCCCAGAGCACAGATACGCAGTATTTT
NA,TRBV6-1,TRBJ2-7,TRBD2,CASSGTLAGMASALVQQYF,TGTGCCAGCAGTGGGACTCTAGCGGGGATGGCATCTGCCCTTGTCCAGCAGTACTTC
NA,TRBV30,TRBJ2-1,TRBD1,CAIKGQGAFGSFF,TGTGCTATCAAGGGACAGGGGGCTTTTGGCTCGTTCTTC
NA,TRBV28,TRBJ1-1,NA,CASSIPGNTEAFF,TGTGCCAGCAGCATACCGGGGAACACTGAAGCTTTCTTT
NA,TRBV6-5,TRBJ2-7,TRBD2,CASRPWGEGLDEQYF,TGTGCCAGCAGACCCTGGGGGGAGGGCCTAGACGAGCAGTACTTC
NA,TRBV2,TRBJ1-2,NA,CASSETGRYGYTF,TGTGCCAGCAGCGAGACAGGCCGATATGGCTACACCTTC
NA,TRBV7-9,TRBJ2-3,TRBD1,CASSLGQGTGTDTQYF,TGTGCCAGCAGCTTGGGACAGGGGACGGGCACAGATACGCAGTATTTT
NA,TRBV10-1,TRBJ2-1,TRBD2,CASSSSGIYNEQFF,TGCGCCAGCAGTTCTAGCGGGATTTACAATGAGCAGTTCTTC
NA,TRBV18,TRBJ2-3,TRBD2,CASYRWTSTEVPTDTQYF,TGTGCCAGCTACCGGTGGACTAGTACAGAGGTCCCCACAGATACGCAGTATTTT
once,TRBV7-6,TRBJ2-7,TRBD2,CASSSDPGLAFSYEQYF,TGTGCCAGCAGCTCCGACCCGGGACTAGCGTTCTCCTACGAGCAGTACTTC
NA,TRBV30,TRBJ1-5,NA,CAWRQGPEPQHF,TGTGCCTGGAGACAGGGACCTGAGCCCCAGCATTTT
NA,TRBV7-3,TRBJ2-2,NA,CASSLLAKNTGELFF,TGTGCCAGCAGCTTACTAGCTAAGAACACCGGGGAGCTGTTTTTT
once,TRBV2,TRBJ2-7,NA,CASRLTQTSYEQYF,TGTGCCAGCAGGCTGACACAAACCTCATACGAGCAGTACTTC
NA,TRBV3-1/TRBV3-2,TRBJ2-1,TRBD2,CASSQGLAGVHEQFF,TGTGCCAGCAGCCAAGGACTAGCGGGAGTCCATGAGCAGTTCTTC
once,TRBV5-1,TRBJ2-1,NA,CASSLVPGVNNEQFF,TGCGCCAGCAGCTTGGTTCCGGGAGTAAACAATGAGCAGTTCTTC
NA,TRBV21-1,TRBJ2-1,NA,CASSNRDLSSYNEQFF,TGTGCCAGCAGCAACAGGGACTTGAGCTCCTACAATGAGCAGTTCTTC
NA,TRBV10-1,TRBJ1-1,NA,CASSESGAGTEAFF,TGCGCCAGCAGTGAGTCGGGAGCTGGGACTGAAGCTTTCTTT
NA,TRBV3-1/TRBV3-2,TRBJ2-1,TRBD1,CASSHLSTGGSAEQFF,TGTGCCAGCAGCCACCTCAGTACAGGGGGTTCGGCTGAGCAGTTCTTC
NA,TRBV30,TRBJ2-7,TRBD2,CAWSHVTSGNLYEQYF,TGTGCCTGGAGCCACGTGACTAGCGGGAACCTCTACGAGCAGTACTTC
NA,TRBV18,TRBJ2-7,TRBD1,CASSQTGTGHYEQYF,TGTGCCAGCTCACAAACCGGGACAGGGCACTACGAGCAGTACTTC
NA,TRBV5-4,TRBJ2-5,NA,CASSQRKETQYF,TGTGCCAGCAGCCAGCGAAAAGAGACCCAGTACTTC
NA,TRBV3-1/TRBV3-2,TRBJ2-1,TRBD2,CASSQEELLAGVKYNEQFF,TGTGCCAGCAGCCAAGAGGAGTTACTAGCGGGAGTGAAATACAATGAGCAGTTCTTC
NA,TRBV18,TRBJ1-4,TRBD1,CASSLYRGSTNEKLFF,TGTGCCAGCTCACTCTACAGGGGTTCCACTAATGAAAAACTGTTTTTT
NA,TRBV6-1,TRBJ2-7,TRBD1,CASSEMGPGQGAHEQYF,TGTGCCAGCAGTGAAATGGGACCGGGACAGGGGGCCCACGAGCAGTACTTC
NA,TRBV7-3,TRBJ2-7,TRBD1,CASSLDRGYEQYF,TGTGCCAGCAGCTTGGACAGGGGGTACGAGCAGTACTTC
NA,TRBV27,TRBJ2-5,TRBD1,CASSFEQGAGTQYF,TGTGCCAGCAGTTTCGAACAGGGGGCGGGGACCCAGTACTTC
NA,TRBV7-6,TRBJ2-1,NA,CASSLRYSSYNEQFF,TGTGCCAGCAGCTTAAGGTACAGCTCCTACAATGAGCAGTTCTTC
NA,TRBV7-3,TRBJ2-5,TRBD2,CASSLTGGAGGQETQYF,TGTGCCAGCAGCTTAACAGGAGGAGCGGGAGGCCAAGAGACCCAGTACTTC
NA,TRBV9,TRBJ2-7,NA,CASSPGLYEQYF,TGTGCCAGCAGCCCGGGACTTTACGAGCAGTACTTC
NA,TRBV9,TRBJ2-1,NA,CASSVVAGLLTYNEQFF,TGTGCCAGCAGCGTAGTCGCAGGACTTCTAACTTACAATGAGCAGTTCTTC
NA,TRBV19,TRBJ1-2,NA,CASSIRQRGNYGYTF,TGTGCCAGTAGTATCCGACAGCGAGGCAACTATGGCTACACCTTC
NA,TRBV30,TRBJ2-3,TRBD2,CAWRGLAGGATDTQYF,TGTGCCTGGAGGGGACTAGCGGGAGGGGCAACAGATACGCAGTATTTT
NA,TRBV27,TRBJ1-2,TRBD1,CASSLARQGYDGYTF,TGTGCCAGCAGTTTAGCGAGACAGGGGTATGATGGCTACACCTTC
NA,TRBV19,TRBJ1-1,TRBD1,CASRQGFMNTEAFF,TGTGCCAGTAGACAGGGGTTCATGAACACTGAAGCTTTCTTT
NA,TRBV28,TRBJ1-5,NA,CASSIGQNNQPQHF,TGTGCCAGCAGCATTGGACAGAACAATCAGCCCCAGCATTTT
NA,TRBV19,TRBJ1-5,NA,CASSPQTGYSNQPQHF,TGTGCCAGTAGTCCCCAAACAGGGTATAGCAATCAGCCCCAGCATTTT
NA,TRBV3-1/TRBV3-2,TRBJ2-1,NA,CASSQISEQFF,TGTGCCAGCAGCCAGATAAGCGAGCAGTTCTTC
NA,TRBV29-1,TRBJ1-1,TRBD1,CSVQKDRGFTEAFF,TGCAGCGTTCAGAAGGACAGGGGATTTACTGAAGCTTTCTTT
NA,TRBV28,TRBJ1-6,TRBD1,CASADDRVLSSYNSPLHF,TGTGCCAGCGCCGACGACAGGGTGCTTAGCTCCTATAATTCACCCCTCCACTTT